This paragraph reports one TCR beta chain. This specimen comes from a study of identical twins. TCRdb ran MiXCR on the 5' RACE reads and lists one entry per CDR3 protein. The sample has approximately 260,000 distinct CDR3 sequences; approximately 8.3% are singletons. These data also featured in a second study, about yellow fever vaccine responses in identical twins.

The source material was CD8+ T cells sorted from blood. The origin of this receptor is a young woman in good health.

The CDR3 coding sequence is TGCAGTGCTAGAGATCTCTGGGGCCTCCGCCCGGAGACCCAGTACTTC. It translates to CSARDLWGLRPETQYF. The chain couples TRBV20-1 to TRBJ2-5, with TRBD1 as a possible D gene (5 bases). CDR1 is DFQATT and CDR2 is SNEGSKA in the germline V gene (reference sequence). Trimming shortened V by 0 bases and J by 5 bases, and 19 bases separated the two germline ends. The CDR3 runs to 16 residues.